The sequence of this T cell receptor (beta chain) was determined in a study of cytomegalovirus exposure and HLA in healthy donors. Findings of the study overall: Later analysis demonstrated an association between a missense DCLRE1C variant and TCR beta V- and J-gene trimming.

Primers: 60 Vbeta forward and 13 Jbeta reverse. TCRdb keeps only in-frame clones here, not all; method: immunoSEQ multiplex PCR. The repertoire holds about 190,000 clones, with approximately 80% as singletons. A note on this clone: Its specificity is not known. Other nucleotide sequences in the sample specify the same CDR3.

The ends lost 4 bases at V and 1 base at J; junction bases unmatched: 3. CDR3 length: 14 amino acids. The V gene's germline CDR1 is LGHNA and CDR2 YSLEER. J is TRBJ2-7 and V is TRBV4-3; 8 bases match TRBD1. The sample comprised PBMCs. The TCR originated in a male donor in good health and CMV-seronegative. In DNA form, the CDR3 reads TGCGCCAGCAGCCTTCGGACAGGGTCCTACGAGCAGTACTTC. Translation: CASSLRTGSYEQYF.